Listed below are T cell receptor beta chains from one sample, sequenced in a study of shared clonotypes between healthy human individuals. Sequenced by immunoSEQ multiplex PCR; TCRdb stores in-frame clones only, minus some. Of 2 million to 3 million clones listed, 80% to 95% were seen once; the top ten hold 0.36%. Sequencing input: naive CD4+ T cells from PBMCs. The receptor set was obtained from a man between 18 and 35 years old in good health. Some clones in this sample may be carry-over from other donors' samples. Both conserved end residues are part of each CDR3. Size values are once, few and many counts, or a class for expanded clones, and some rows have none.

15 TRBV19 NA CASTEGTGARNEQFF
16 TRBV7-9 once CASSPPTSGGPGEQFF
15 TRBV5-6 NA CASSLAGGGNSPLHF
15 TRBV7-9 NA CASSRDRVSTDTQYF
13 TRBV5-1 once CASSLSTDTEAFF
15 TRBV7-2 NA CASTPPSSGANVLTF
13 TRBV23-1 NA CANTAGDRNTIYF
15 TRBV18 NA CASSPAGVSYNEQFF
17 TRBV11-1 NA CASSLRAGIGNTGELFF
12 TRBV7-6 NA CAGTRGVEKLFF
14 TRBV7-2 NA CASSRTRLSGELFF
14 TRBV14 NA CASTKSGPYNEQFF
16 TRBV7-3 NA CASSLFLAQSSYEQYF
15 TRBV7-3 NA CASSHLLGLPGELFF
14 TRBV28 NA CASSPRMSSYEQYF
14 TRBV5-6 NA CASSLGRRAQPQHF
10 TRBV20-1 NA CSAQSYEQYF
14 TRBV6-6 NA CASTDLGPNTEAFF
15 TRBV10-2 few CASSEGTGGLHEQYF